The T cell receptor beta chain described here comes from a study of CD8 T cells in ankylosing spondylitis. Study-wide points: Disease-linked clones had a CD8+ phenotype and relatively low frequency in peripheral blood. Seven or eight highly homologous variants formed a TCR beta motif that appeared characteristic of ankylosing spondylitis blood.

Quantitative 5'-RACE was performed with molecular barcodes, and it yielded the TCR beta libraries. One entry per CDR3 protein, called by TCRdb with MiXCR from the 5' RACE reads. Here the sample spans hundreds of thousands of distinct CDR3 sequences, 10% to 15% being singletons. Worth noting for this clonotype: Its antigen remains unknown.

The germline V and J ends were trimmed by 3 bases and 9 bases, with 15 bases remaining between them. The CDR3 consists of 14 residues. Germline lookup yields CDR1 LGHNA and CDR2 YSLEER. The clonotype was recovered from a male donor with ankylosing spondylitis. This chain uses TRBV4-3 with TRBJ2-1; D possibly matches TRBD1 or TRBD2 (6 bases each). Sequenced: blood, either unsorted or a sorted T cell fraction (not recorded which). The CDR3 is CASSQRGTYSEQFF. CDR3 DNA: TGCGCCAGCAGCCAGAGGGGGACTTATAGTGAGCAGTTCTTC.